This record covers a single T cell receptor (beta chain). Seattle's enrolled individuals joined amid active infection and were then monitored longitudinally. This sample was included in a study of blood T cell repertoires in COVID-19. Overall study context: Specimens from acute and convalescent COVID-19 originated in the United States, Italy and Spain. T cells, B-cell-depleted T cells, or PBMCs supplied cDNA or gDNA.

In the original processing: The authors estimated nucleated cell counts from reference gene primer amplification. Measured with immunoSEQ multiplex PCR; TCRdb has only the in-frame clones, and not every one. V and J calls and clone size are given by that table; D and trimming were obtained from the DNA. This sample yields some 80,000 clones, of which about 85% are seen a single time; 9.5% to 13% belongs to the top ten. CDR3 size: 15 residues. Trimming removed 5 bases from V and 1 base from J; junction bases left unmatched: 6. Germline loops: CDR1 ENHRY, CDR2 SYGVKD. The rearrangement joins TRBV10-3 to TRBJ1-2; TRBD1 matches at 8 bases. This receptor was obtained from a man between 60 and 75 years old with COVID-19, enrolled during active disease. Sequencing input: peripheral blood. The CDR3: CAISRGQGDNYGYTF. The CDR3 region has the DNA TGTGCCATCAGTCGCGGACAGGGTGATAACTATGGCTACACCTTC.